This entry is about one T cell receptor beta chain. What it binds is not known. CDR1 and CDR2 (germline): MDHEN, SYDVKM. Trimming shortened V by 7 bases and J by 2 bases, and 11 bases separated the two germline ends. There are 14 residues in the CDR3. These data belong to a study of vaccination effects on CD4 cells after COVID-19. About the study: Post-vaccine sampling occurred a median 72 days after the second dose. Broader study findings: Convalescent patients numbered few in the study; early post-infection timepoints were missing entirely.

Antigen-specific CD4+ T cells were expanded (with viral peptide pools) by the ViraFEST assay ahead of sequencing. With more than nine days of culture completed, CD4+ T cells were isolated. Of the BNT162b2 and mRNA-1273 vaccines, participants received two doses of one or the other. Half-medium changes using IL-2 medium occurred on days 3 and 7. Clones were read by immunoSEQ multiplex PCR, and TCRdb kept only the in-frame ones, dropping some. The sample yields about 24,000 clones, around 81% seen once. The clonotype originates from a human donor who received a COVID-19 vaccine. Some clones in this sample may be carry-over from other donors' samples. This rearrangement joins TRBV28 to TRBJ2-2; D may be TRBD2 (6 bases). This specimen was CD4+ T cells from PBMCs cultured with SARS-CoV-2 spike peptides, taken after COVID-19 vaccination. CDR3 amino acids: CASMAGINTGELFF. CDR3 nucleotides: TGTGCCAGCATGGCGGGGATTAACACCGGGGAGCTGTTTTTT.